This is a list of T cell receptor beta chains from one sample in a study of blood T cell repertoires in COVID-19. The repertoire was sequenced with immunoSEQ multiplex PCR; TCRdb's copy has only in-frame clones and lacks some. The sample lists hundreds of thousands of clones, around 91% occurring once. Sequencing used PBMCs or T cells enriched from blood (not recorded which). The source is a woman aged 18 to 35 with acute COVID-19. CDR3s include the opening cysteine and the closing phenylalanine or tryptophan. Fields, in order: J gene, clone size, V gene, D gene, CDR3 protein, CDR3 DNA. D genes are given only for firm matches. Expanded clones get a size class; other rows say once, few or many, or leave the size out.

J gene: TRBJ2-1; clone size: NA; V gene: TRBV7-9; D gene: NA; CDR3 protein: CASSRLRNEQFF; CDR3 DNA: TGTGCCAGCAGCCGTCTCCGCAATGAGCAGTTCTTC
J gene: TRBJ2-3; clone size: NA; V gene: TRBV5-1; D gene: NA; CDR3 protein: CASSPTGRTHTDTQYF; CDR3 DNA: TGCGCCAGCAGCCCGACCGGCCGGACACACACAGATACGCAGTATTTT
J gene: TRBJ2-7; clone size: NA; V gene: TRBV15; D gene: TRBD2; CDR3 protein: CATSRDLAGSYEQYF; CDR3 DNA: TGTGCCACCAGCAGAGACCTAGCGGGCTCCTACGAGCAGTACTTC
J gene: TRBJ1-2; clone size: NA; V gene: TRBV14; D gene: NA; CDR3 protein: CASGPQGYGYTF; CDR3 DNA: TGTGCCAGCGGGCCCCAGGGCTATGGCTACACCTTC
J gene: TRBJ2-2; clone size: NA; V gene: TRBV4-1; D gene: TRBD2; CDR3 protein: CASSQESPAGANTGELFF; CDR3 DNA: TGCGCCAGCAGCCAAGAGAGCCCAGCGGGAGCGAACACCGGGGAGCTGTTTTTT
J gene: TRBJ1-5; clone size: NA; V gene: TRBV3-1/TRBV3-2; D gene: NA; CDR3 protein: CASSQDSTDNQPQHF; CDR3 DNA: TGTGCCAGCAGCCAAGATAGTACAGACAATCAGCCCCAGCATTTT
J gene: TRBJ1-1; clone size: few; V gene: TRBV28; D gene: NA; CDR3 protein: CASSLLRGSPTEAFF; CDR3 DNA: TGTGCCAGCAGTTTATTGCGGGGTAGCCCCACTGAAGCTTTCTTT
J gene: TRBJ1-5; clone size: NA; V gene: TRBV4-1; D gene: TRBD1; CDR3 protein: CASSQGVDRGYQPQHF; CDR3 DNA: TGCGCCAGCAGCCAAGGAGTAGACAGGGGATATCAGCCCCAGCATTTT
J gene: TRBJ1-1; clone size: once; V gene: TRBV9; D gene: NA; CDR3 protein: CASSARQVPLMNTEAFF; CDR3 DNA: TGTGCCAGCAGCGCCCGACAGGTCCCCCTAATGAACACTGAAGCTTTCTTT
J gene: TRBJ1-1; clone size: NA; V gene: TRBV10-2; D gene: NA; CDR3 protein: CASSESGGTAVTEAFF; CDR3 DNA: TGCGCCAGCAGTGAGTCGGGCGGGACGGCAGTCACTGAAGCTTTCTTT
J gene: TRBJ2-1; clone size: NA; V gene: TRBV5-5; D gene: TRBD2; CDR3 protein: CASSWTSGRKNEQFF; CDR3 DNA: TGTGCCAGCAGCTGGACTAGCGGGAGGAAAAATGAGCAGTTCTTC
J gene: TRBJ1-3; clone size: once; V gene: TRBV11-3; D gene: NA; CDR3 protein: CASSWDISGNTIYF; CDR3 DNA: TGTGCCAGCAGCTGGGACATCTCTGGAAACACCATATATTTT
J gene: TRBJ1-2; clone size: NA; V gene: TRBV28; D gene: NA; CDR3 protein: CASSLRGSYGYTF; CDR3 DNA: TGTGCCAGCAGTTTGAGAGGGAGCTATGGCTACACCTTC
J gene: TRBJ2-3; clone size: NA; V gene: TRBV10-1; D gene: TRBD1; CDR3 protein: CASSESDRGGTDTQYF; CDR3 DNA: TGCGCCAGCAGTGAATCGGACAGGGGGGGCACAGATACGCAGTATTTT
J gene: TRBJ2-3; clone size: NA; V gene: TRBV11-2; D gene: NA; CDR3 protein: CASSFLGANSSRTDTQYF; CDR3 DNA: TGTGCCAGCAGCTTCTTAGGCGCGAATAGCAGCCGCACAGATACGCAGTATTTT
J gene: TRBJ2-4; clone size: NA; V gene: TRBV28; D gene: TRBD1; CDR3 protein: CASSPDGTGNLNIQYF; CDR3 DNA: TGTGCCAGCAGCCCGGACGGGACAGGGAATTTGAACATTCAGTACTTC
J gene: TRBJ1-5; clone size: NA; V gene: TRBV28; D gene: NA; CDR3 protein: CASSSRGIQSSNQPQHF; CDR3 DNA: TGTGCCAGCAGTTCCCGCGGGATCCAAAGTAGCAATCAGCCCCAGCATTTT
J gene: TRBJ2-1; clone size: NA; V gene: TRBV7-9; D gene: TRBD2; CDR3 protein: CASSSRGTSVYNEQFF; CDR3 DNA: TGTGCCAGCAGCTCCAGGGGGACTAGCGTATACAATGAGCAGTTCTTC
J gene: TRBJ1-5; clone size: NA; V gene: TRBV7-9; D gene: TRBD1; CDR3 protein: CASSPDRGNQPQHF; CDR3 DNA: TGTGCCAGCAGCCCCGACAGGGGAAATCAGCCCCAGCATTTT
J gene: TRBJ2-7; clone size: NA; V gene: TRBV30; D gene: TRBD2; CDR3 protein: CAWSVQAGNEQYF; CDR3 DNA: TGTGCCTGGAGTGTACAAGCGGGGAACGAGCAGTACTTC
J gene: TRBJ2-7; clone size: NA; V gene: TRBV27; D gene: NA; CDR3 protein: CASSLSTGSSYEQYF; CDR3 DNA: TGTGCCAGCAGTTTATCGACAGGCAGCTCCTACGAGCAGTACTTC
J gene: TRBJ2-7; clone size: NA; V gene: TRBV4-1; D gene: NA; CDR3 protein: CASSQDISSGELHEQYF; CDR3 DNA: TGCGCCAGCAGCCAAGATATATCGTCGGGGGAGCTCCACGAGCAGTACTTC
J gene: TRBJ1-1; clone size: NA; V gene: TRBV11-3; D gene: NA; CDR3 protein: CASSLWRNTEAFF; CDR3 DNA: TGTGCCAGCAGCTTATGGAGGAACACTGAAGCTTTCTTT
J gene: TRBJ1-1; clone size: NA; V gene: TRBV25-1; D gene: TRBD1; CDR3 protein: CASSEWIRGPDTEAFF; CDR3 DNA: TGTGCCAGCAGTGAGTGGATTAGGGGGCCCGACACTGAAGCTTTCTTT
J gene: TRBJ2-1; clone size: NA; V gene: TRBV3-1/TRBV3-2; D gene: TRBD1; CDR3 protein: CASSRQGADEQFF; CDR3 DNA: TGTGCCAGCTCCAGACAGGGGGCCGATGAGCAGTTCTTC
J gene: TRBJ1-2; clone size: NA; V gene: TRBV2; D gene: NA; CDR3 protein: CASSEALSQTGGYTF; CDR3 DNA: TGTGCCAGCAGTGAAGCGCTTTCGCAGACGGGGGGCTACACCTTC
J gene: TRBJ2-5; clone size: NA; V gene: TRBV7-6; D gene: TRBD2; CDR3 protein: CASSLGGSGRRETQYF; CDR3 DNA: TGTGCCAGCAGCTTAGGGGGCAGCGGGAGGAGAGAGACCCAGTACTTC
J gene: TRBJ1-1; clone size: NA; V gene: TRBV7-3; D gene: TRBD1; CDR3 protein: CASSTGQKNTEAFF; CDR3 DNA: TGTGCCAGCAGCACGGGACAGAAGAACACTGAAGCTTTCTTT
J gene: TRBJ2-7; clone size: few; V gene: TRBV7-9; D gene: TRBD2; CDR3 protein: CASSVSGRAYEQYF; CDR3 DNA: TGTGCCAGCAGCGTTAGCGGGAGGGCCTACGAGCAGTATTTC
J gene: TRBJ2-5; clone size: NA; V gene: TRBV25-1; D gene: TRBD2; CDR3 protein: CASSERASGQETQYF; CDR3 DNA: TGTGCCAGCAGTGAACGGGCTAGCGGCCAAGAGACCCAGTACTTC
J gene: TRBJ2-4; clone size: NA; V gene: TRBV9; D gene: TRBD2; CDR3 protein: CASSATSGKRKNIQYF; CDR3 DNA: TGTGCCAGCAGCGCGACTAGCGGGAAGAGGAAAAACATTCAGTACTTC
J gene: TRBJ1-3; clone size: NA; V gene: TRBV9; D gene: NA; CDR3 protein: CASSVAPQDSGNTIYF; CDR3 DNA: TGTGCCAGCAGCGTAGCTCCCCAGGACAGTGGAAACACCATATATTTT
J gene: TRBJ1-5; clone size: NA; V gene: TRBV19; D gene: TRBD1; CDR3 protein: CASSIKGACNQPQHF; CDR3 DNA: TGTGCCAGTAGTATTAAGGGGGCTTGCAATCAGCCCCAGCATTTT
J gene: TRBJ1-6; clone size: NA; V gene: TRBV28; D gene: NA; CDR3 protein: CASSPPDRIGSPLHF; CDR3 DNA: TGTGCCAGCAGCCCACCGGACAGAATCGGCTCACCCCTCCACTTT
J gene: TRBJ2-2; clone size: NA; V gene: TRBV28; D gene: NA; CDR3 protein: CASSSAGANTGELFF; CDR3 DNA: TGTGCCAGCAGTTCGGCAGGGGCGAACACCGGGGAGCTGTTTTTT
J gene: TRBJ1-4; clone size: NA; V gene: TRBV5-1; D gene: NA; CDR3 protein: CASSQQGDMANEKLFF; CDR3 DNA: TGCGCCAGCAGTCAACAGGGTGACATGGCTAATGAAAAACTGTTTTTT